The rows below give T cell receptor beta chains drawn from one sample of a study of T-cell reconstitution after alpha-beta-depleted transplantation in children. TCRdb reanalysed the PCR reads using MiXCR and keeps one entry per CDR3 protein. The repertoire consists of a few hundred thousand distinct CDR3 sequences, with roughly 8.2% occurring once and the leading ten covering 8.5% to 9.5%. The starting material was peripheral blood, obtained 360 days after TCRalphabeta/CD19-depleted stem cell transplant. Source of these receptors: a female patient between 2 and 15 years old who had a stem cell transplant for Fanconi anemia, so the T cells may come from the graft donor. Both conserved end residues are trimmed from each CDR3.

v_call cdr3_aa
TRBV28 ASSLWTGLGTDTQY
TRBV5-1 ASRFSGGASTDTQY
TRBV20-1 SAMRRGSEQY
TRBV7-9 ASSLRGPSIHTQY
TRBV5-1 ASSWSQKGAEAF
TRBV4-2 ASSRSSYEQY
TRBV15 ATSRYWDFGDYEQY
TRBV20-1 SARDHGPLGNRSPLH
TRBV10-3 AISAGTANIQY
TRBV29-1 SVDLRGRTEAF
TRBV28 ASQQGTQPQH
TRBV6-1 ATQAGAGGYT
TRBV20-1 SARETGTAF